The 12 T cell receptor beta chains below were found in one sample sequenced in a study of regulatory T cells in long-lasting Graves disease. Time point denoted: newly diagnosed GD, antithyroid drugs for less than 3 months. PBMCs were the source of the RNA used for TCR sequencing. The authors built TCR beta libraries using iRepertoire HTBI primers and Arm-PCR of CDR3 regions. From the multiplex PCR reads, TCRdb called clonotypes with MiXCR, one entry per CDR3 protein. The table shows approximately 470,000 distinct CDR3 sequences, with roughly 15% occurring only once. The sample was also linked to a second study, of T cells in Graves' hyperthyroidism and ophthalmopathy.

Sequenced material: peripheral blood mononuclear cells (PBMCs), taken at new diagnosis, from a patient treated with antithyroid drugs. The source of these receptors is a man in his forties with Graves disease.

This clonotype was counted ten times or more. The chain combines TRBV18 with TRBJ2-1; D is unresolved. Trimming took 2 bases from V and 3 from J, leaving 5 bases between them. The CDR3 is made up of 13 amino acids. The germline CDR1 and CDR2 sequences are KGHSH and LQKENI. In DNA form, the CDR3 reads TGTGCCAGCTCACCAAACAGCTACAATGAGCAGTTCTTC. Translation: CASSPNSYNEQFF.

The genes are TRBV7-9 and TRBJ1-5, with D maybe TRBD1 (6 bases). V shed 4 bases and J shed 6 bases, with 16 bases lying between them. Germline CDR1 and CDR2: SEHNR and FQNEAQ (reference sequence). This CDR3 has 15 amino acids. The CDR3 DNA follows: TGTGCCAGCAGCTCTTCAGGGGCAGGGCTTCAGCCCCAGCATTTT. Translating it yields CASSSSGAGLQPQHF. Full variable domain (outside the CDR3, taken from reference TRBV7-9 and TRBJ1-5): DTGVSQNPRHKITKRGQNVTFRCDPISEHNRLYWYRQTLGQGPEFLTYFQNEAQLEKSRLLSDRFSAERPKGSFSTLEIQRTEQGDSAMYLCASSSSGAGLQPQHFGDGTRLSIL.

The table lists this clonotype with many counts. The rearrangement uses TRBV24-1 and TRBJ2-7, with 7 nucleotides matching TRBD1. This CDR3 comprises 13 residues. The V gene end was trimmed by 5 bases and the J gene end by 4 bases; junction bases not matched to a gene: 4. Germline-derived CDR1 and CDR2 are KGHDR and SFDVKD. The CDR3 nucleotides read TGTGCCACCAGTGGGGACAGTTCATACGAGCAGTACTTC. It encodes CATSGDSSYEQYF.

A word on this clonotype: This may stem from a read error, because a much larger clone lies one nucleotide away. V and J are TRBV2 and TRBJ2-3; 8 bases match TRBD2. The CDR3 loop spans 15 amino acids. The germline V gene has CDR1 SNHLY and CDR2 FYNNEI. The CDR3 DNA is TGTGCCAGCAGATCGTTGCGGACTAGCCAAGAGACCCAGTGCTTC. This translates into CASRSLRTSQETQCF.

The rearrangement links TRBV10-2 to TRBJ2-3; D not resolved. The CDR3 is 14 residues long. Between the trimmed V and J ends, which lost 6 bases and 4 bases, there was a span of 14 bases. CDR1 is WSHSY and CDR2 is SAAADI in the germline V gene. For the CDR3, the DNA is TGCGCCAGCAGGCTCCAAAAAGGCGCAGATACGCAGTATTTT. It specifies CASRLQKGADTQYF.

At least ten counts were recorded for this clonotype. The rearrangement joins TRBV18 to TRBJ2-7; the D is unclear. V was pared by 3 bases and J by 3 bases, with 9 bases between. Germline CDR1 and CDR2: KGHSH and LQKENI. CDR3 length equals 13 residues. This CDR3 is CASSPVKIYEQYF. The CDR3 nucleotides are TGTGCCAGCTCACCCGTGAAGATCTACGAGCAGTACTTC.

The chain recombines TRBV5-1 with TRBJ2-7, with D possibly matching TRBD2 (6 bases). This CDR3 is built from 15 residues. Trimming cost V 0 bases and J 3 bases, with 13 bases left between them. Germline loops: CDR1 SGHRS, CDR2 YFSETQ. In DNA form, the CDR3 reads TGCGCCAGCAGCTTGGAGACGGGAGCGGGCTACGAGCAGTACTTC. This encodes CASSLETGAGYEQYF. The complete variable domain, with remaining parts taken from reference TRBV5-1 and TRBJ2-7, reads KAGVTQTPRYLIKTRGQQVTLSCSPISGHRSVSWYQQTPGQGLQFLFEYFSETQRNKGNFPGRFSGRQFSNSRSEMNVSTLELGDSALYLCASSLETGAGYEQYFGPGTRLTVT.

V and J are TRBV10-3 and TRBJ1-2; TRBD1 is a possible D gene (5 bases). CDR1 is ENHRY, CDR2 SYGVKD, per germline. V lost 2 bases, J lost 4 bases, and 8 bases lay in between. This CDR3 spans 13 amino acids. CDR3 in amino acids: CAISEEGPYGYTF. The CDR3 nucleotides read TGTGCCATCAGTGAGGAGGGACCCTATGGCTACACCTTC.

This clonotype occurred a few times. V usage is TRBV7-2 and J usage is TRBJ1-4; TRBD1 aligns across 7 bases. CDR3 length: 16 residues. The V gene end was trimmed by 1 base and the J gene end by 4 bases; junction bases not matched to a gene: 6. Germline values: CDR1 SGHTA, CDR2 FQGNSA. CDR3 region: CASSLGVQGGNEKLFF. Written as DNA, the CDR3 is TGTGCCAGCAGCTTAGGAGTGCAGGGGGGTAATGAAAAACTGTTTTTT.

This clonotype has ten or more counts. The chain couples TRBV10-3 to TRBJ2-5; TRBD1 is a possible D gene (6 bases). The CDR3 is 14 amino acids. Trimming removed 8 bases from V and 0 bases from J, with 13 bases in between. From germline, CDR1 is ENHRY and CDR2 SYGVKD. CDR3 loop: CAIGMQGHQETQYF. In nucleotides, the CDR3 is TGTGCCATCGGAATGCAGGGGCACCAAGAGACCCAGTACTTC.

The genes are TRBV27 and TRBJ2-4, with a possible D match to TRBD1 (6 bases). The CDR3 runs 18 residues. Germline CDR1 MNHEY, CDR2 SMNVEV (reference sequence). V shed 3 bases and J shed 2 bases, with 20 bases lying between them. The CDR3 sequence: CASSFYTGSAPTKNIQYF. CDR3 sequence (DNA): TGTGCCAGCAGTTTTTACACAGGGTCTGCTCCGACCAAAAACATTCAGTACTTC.

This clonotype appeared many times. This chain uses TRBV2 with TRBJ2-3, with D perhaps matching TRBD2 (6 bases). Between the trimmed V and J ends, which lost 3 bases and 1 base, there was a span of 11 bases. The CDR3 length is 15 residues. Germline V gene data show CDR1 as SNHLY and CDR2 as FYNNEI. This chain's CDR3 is CASSDPTRRTDTQYF. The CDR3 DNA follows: TGTGCCAGCAGTGACCCGACTAGACGCACAGATACGCAGTATTTT.